The rows below give T cell receptor beta chains drawn from one sample of a study of shared clonotypes between healthy human individuals. TCRdb's copy holds only in-frame clones and misses some; the assay was immunoSEQ multiplex PCR. The profile shows millions of clones, about 95% of them singletons. The sequencing sample was made of naive CD8+ T cells sorted from blood. These receptor sequences come from a young man in good health. Both conserved end residues are part of each CDR3. The D gene is left open where the match is weak. Rows may omit the clone size; those that give it use once, few, many or a size class.

d_call: -
j_call: TRBJ2-3
clone_size: -
v_call: TRBV10-2
cdr3_nt: TGCGCCAGCAGTCGTTGGGCGACGGAGACGGGAAGCACAGATACGCAGTATTTT
cdr3_aa: CASSRWATETGSTDTQYF

d_call: -
j_call: TRBJ2-2
clone_size: -
v_call: TRBV7-9
cdr3_nt: TGTGCCAGCAGCTTAAGCAGCCGGGAGCTGTTTTTT
cdr3_aa: CASSLSSRELFF

d_call: -
j_call: TRBJ1-1
clone_size: -
v_call: TRBV6-5
cdr3_nt: TGTGCCAGCAGTTACTCAAGGAGGGACACTGAAGCTTTCTTT
cdr3_aa: CASSYSRRDTEAFF

d_call: TRBD2
j_call: TRBJ2-2
clone_size: -
v_call: TRBV15
cdr3_nt: TGTGCCACCAGCGTCGGGACTAGCGGGTACACCGGGGAGCTGTTTTTT
cdr3_aa: CATSVGTSGYTGELFF

d_call: -
j_call: TRBJ1-1
clone_size: many
v_call: TRBV4-1
cdr3_nt: TGCGCCAGCAGCGACAGGACTAACACTGAAGCTTTCTTT
cdr3_aa: CASSDRTNTEAFF

d_call: -
j_call: TRBJ1-1
clone_size: -
v_call: TRBV10-3
cdr3_nt: TGTGCCATCAGTGAGGACGGAGAGAACACTGAAGCTTTCTTT
cdr3_aa: CAISEDGENTEAFF

d_call: -
j_call: TRBJ2-5
clone_size: once
v_call: TRBV4-1
cdr3_nt: TGCGCCAGCAGCCAAGAACCACTACAGGAAGAGACCCAGTACTTC
cdr3_aa: CASSQEPLQEETQYF

d_call: -
j_call: TRBJ2-3
clone_size: -
v_call: TRBV2
cdr3_nt: TGTGCCCATAGACAGAAGTCCACAGATACGCAGTATTTT
cdr3_aa: CAHRQKSTDTQYF

d_call: -
j_call: TRBJ1-3
clone_size: -
v_call: TRBV6-5
cdr3_nt: TGTGCCAGCAGTTATGGTGGGGGAAACACCATATATTTT
cdr3_aa: CASSYGGGNTIYF

d_call: -
j_call: TRBJ1-2
clone_size: -
v_call: TRBV5-4
cdr3_nt: TGTGCCAGCAGCTTGGACCAAGACTATGGCTACACCTTC
cdr3_aa: CASSLDQDYGYTF

d_call: TRBD1
j_call: TRBJ1-5
clone_size: -
v_call: TRBV7-8
cdr3_nt: TGTGCCAGCAGCGTCAGGGGGCGGAACAATCAGCCCCAGCATTTT
cdr3_aa: CASSVRGRNNQPQHF

d_call: TRBD1
j_call: TRBJ2-1
clone_size: once
v_call: TRBV12-5
cdr3_nt: TGTGCTAGTGGGGCCGGGACAGGACATCCCAATGAGCAGTTCTTC
cdr3_aa: CASGAGTGHPNEQFF

d_call: -
j_call: TRBJ1-5
clone_size: -
v_call: TRBV4-1
cdr3_nt: TGCGCCAGCAGCCCCCGACTAAATCAGCCCCAGCATTTT
cdr3_aa: CASSPRLNQPQHF

d_call: TRBD2
j_call: TRBJ2-1
clone_size: -
v_call: TRBV7-9
cdr3_nt: TGTGCCAGCCTAGCGGGAGGGCTAACAAACAATGAGCAGTTCTTC
cdr3_aa: CASLAGGLTNNEQFF

d_call: -
j_call: TRBJ1-2
clone_size: once
v_call: TRBV6-4
cdr3_nt: TGTGCCAGCAGTGACTCCGGGACCAGTGGCTACACCTTC
cdr3_aa: CASSDSGTSGYTF

d_call: TRBD2
j_call: TRBJ2-3
clone_size: -
v_call: TRBV5-1
cdr3_nt: TGCGCCAGCAGCCCGCCCGCTAGCGGGGGGACATCTAGCACAGATACGCAGTATTTT
cdr3_aa: CASSPPASGGTSSTDTQYF

d_call: TRBD2
j_call: TRBJ2-1
clone_size: -
v_call: TRBV27
cdr3_nt: TGTGCCAGCAGAAGGAGCGGGAGTGGCGCTTACTTGTACAATGAGCAGTTCTTC
cdr3_aa: CASRRSGSGAYLYNEQFF

d_call: -
j_call: TRBJ1-2
clone_size: -
v_call: TRBV29-1
cdr3_nt: TGCAGCGTTGAAGATCGCAGGGGTAACTATGGCTACACCTTC
cdr3_aa: CSVEDRRGNYGYTF

d_call: -
j_call: TRBJ2-7
clone_size: -
v_call: TRBV18
cdr3_nt: TGTGCCAGCTCACCGCTTGACACGACCTACGAGCAGTACTTC
cdr3_aa: CASSPLDTTYEQYF

d_call: -
j_call: TRBJ2-2
clone_size: -
v_call: TRBV6-5
cdr3_nt: TGTGCCATCAGGACTTCGGGGGACACCGGGGAGCTGTTTTTT
cdr3_aa: CAIRTSGDTGELFF

d_call: -
j_call: TRBJ2-2
clone_size: -
v_call: TRBV13
cdr3_nt: TGTGCCAGCAGCCCTGGGGCCGGGGAGCTGTTTTTT
cdr3_aa: CASSPGAGELFF

d_call: TRBD1
j_call: TRBJ2-7
clone_size: -
v_call: TRBV5-4
cdr3_nt: TGTGCCAGCAGCAGCGGGACAGGGGGGTACGAGCAGTACTTC
cdr3_aa: CASSSGTGGYEQYF

d_call: -
j_call: TRBJ2-1
clone_size: -
v_call: TRBV29-1
cdr3_nt: TGCAGCGTTGGGGTAGGGTTAAATGAGCAGTTCTTC
cdr3_aa: CSVGVGLNEQFF

d_call: TRBD2
j_call: TRBJ2-5
clone_size: -
v_call: TRBV27
cdr3_nt: TGTGCCAGCAGTTCAGGGTCTAGGGGACTAGCGGGAGGACAAGAGACCCAGTACTTC
cdr3_aa: CASSSGSRGLAGGQETQYF

d_call: -
j_call: TRBJ1-5
clone_size: -
v_call: TRBV28
cdr3_nt: TGTGCCAGCAGTTTAGGATCTCAGCCCCAGCATTTT
cdr3_aa: CASSLGSQPQHF

d_call: TRBD2
j_call: TRBJ2-5
clone_size: -
v_call: TRBV9
cdr3_nt: TGTGCCAGCAGCGCGAGAGGGACTAGCACAGAGACCCAGTACTTC
cdr3_aa: CASSARGTSTETQYF

d_call: -
j_call: TRBJ2-7
clone_size: -
v_call: TRBV11-2
cdr3_nt: TGTGCCAGCAGCTCCAAGATGTACGAGCAGTACTTC
cdr3_aa: CASSSKMYEQYF

d_call: -
j_call: TRBJ2-2
clone_size: -
v_call: TRBV9
cdr3_nt: TGTGCCAGCAGCGTAGAAGGGAGCCACACCGGGGAGCTGTTTTTT
cdr3_aa: CASSVEGSHTGELFF

d_call: -
j_call: TRBJ2-3
clone_size: -
v_call: TRBV9
cdr3_nt: TGTGCCAGCAGCGTAGCTGGGATGACCGGGGATACGCAGTATTTT
cdr3_aa: CASSVAGMTGDTQYF

d_call: TRBD2
j_call: TRBJ2-3
clone_size: -
v_call: TRBV2
cdr3_nt: TGTGCCAGCAGTGAGACTAGCGGCGACACAGATACGCAGTATTTT
cdr3_aa: CASSETSGDTDTQYF

d_call: -
j_call: TRBJ2-3
clone_size: -
v_call: TRBV28
cdr3_nt: TGTGCCAGCAGTTCAAGACTGACCACAGATACGCAGTATTTT
cdr3_aa: CASSSRLTTDTQYF

d_call: -
j_call: TRBJ2-1
clone_size: once
v_call: TRBV4-3
cdr3_nt: TGCGCCAGCAGCCAAGATCCGGACTCCAGCTCCTACAATGAGCAGTTCTTC
cdr3_aa: CASSQDPDSSSYNEQFF

d_call: -
j_call: TRBJ2-7
clone_size: -
v_call: TRBV19
cdr3_nt: TGTGCCAGTAGTCGGGTCATCTCCTACGAGCAGTACTTC
cdr3_aa: CASSRVISYEQYF

d_call: TRBD1
j_call: TRBJ2-6
clone_size: once
v_call: TRBV27
cdr3_nt: TGTGCCAGCAGTTTGGGACAGCCAGCTGGGGCCAACGTCCTGACTTTC
cdr3_aa: CASSLGQPAGANVLTF

d_call: -
j_call: TRBJ2-7
clone_size: -
v_call: TRBV10-3
cdr3_nt: TGTGCCATCAGTGTGGGGGTCGACAAGACTTTTTCCTACGAGCAGTACTTC
cdr3_aa: CAISVGVDKTFSYEQYF

d_call: -
j_call: TRBJ2-7
clone_size: -
v_call: TRBV13
cdr3_nt: TGTGCCAGCAGCTTAGGGTTGGAGAGGGGCTACGAGCAGTACTTC
cdr3_aa: CASSLGLERGYEQYF

d_call: -
j_call: TRBJ2-5
clone_size: -
v_call: TRBV4-1
cdr3_nt: TGCGCCAGCAGCCAAGACTCGGGGACCCAAGAGACCCAGTACTTC
cdr3_aa: CASSQDSGTQETQYF

d_call: -
j_call: TRBJ2-1
clone_size: -
v_call: TRBV10-1
cdr3_nt: TGCGCCAGCAGTGATTCTCATTCAAGCTCCTACAATGAGCAGTTCTTC
cdr3_aa: CASSDSHSSSYNEQFF

d_call: TRBD2
j_call: TRBJ2-5
clone_size: -
v_call: TRBV7-7
cdr3_nt: TGTGCTAGCAGCTTCCCACTAGCGGGCGAGGAGACCCAGTACTTC
cdr3_aa: CASSFPLAGEETQYF

d_call: -
j_call: TRBJ2-7
clone_size: -
v_call: TRBV5-1
cdr3_nt: TGCGCCAGCTCGGTACAAGAAGGGGCAGCGGAATCCTACGAGCAGTACTTC
cdr3_aa: CASSVQEGAAESYEQYF